Ten or more counts support the clone carrying this T cell receptor (beta chain). Its antigen is unidentified. This entry is derived from a study of neurological immune-mediated disorders. Findings of the study overall: HTLV-1-associated myelopathy displayed the greatest TCR clonal expansion, and multiple sclerosis exhibited the smallest, lower than that of healthy controls.

TCRdb analysed the 5' RACE reads with MiXCR anew, one entry per CDR3 protein. The sample yields about 60,000 distinct CDR3 sequences, 3% to 4% seen once. Germline V gene lookup returns CDR1 SGHRS and CDR2 YFSETQ. The germline V and J ends were trimmed by 4 bases and 4 bases, with 17 bases remaining between them. This CDR3 is built from 15 residues. This sequence joins TRBV5-1 and TRBJ2-5; maybe TRBD2 (5 bases). The clonotype was recovered from a woman aged 55-69 years with multiple sclerosis. The specimen was PBMCs. The CDR3 loop reads CASSVSGGGPETQYF. CDR3 DNA sequence: TGCGCCAGCAGCGTAAGCGGAGGCGGACCAGAGACCCAGTACTTC.